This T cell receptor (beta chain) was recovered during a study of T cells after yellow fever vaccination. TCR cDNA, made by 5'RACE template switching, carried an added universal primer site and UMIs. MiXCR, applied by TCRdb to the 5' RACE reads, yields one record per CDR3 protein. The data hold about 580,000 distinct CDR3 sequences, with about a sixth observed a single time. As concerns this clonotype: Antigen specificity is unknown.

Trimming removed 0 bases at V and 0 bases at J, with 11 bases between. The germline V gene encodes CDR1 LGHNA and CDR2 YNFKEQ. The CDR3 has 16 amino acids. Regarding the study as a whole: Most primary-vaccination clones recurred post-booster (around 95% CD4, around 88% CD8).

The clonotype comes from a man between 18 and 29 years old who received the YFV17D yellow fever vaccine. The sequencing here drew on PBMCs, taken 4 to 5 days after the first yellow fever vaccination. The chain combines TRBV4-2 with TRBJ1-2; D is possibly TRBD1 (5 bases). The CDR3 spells CASSQESTAPNYGYTF. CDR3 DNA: TGTGCCAGCAGCCAAGAATCGACAGCCCCTAACTATGGCTACACCTTC.